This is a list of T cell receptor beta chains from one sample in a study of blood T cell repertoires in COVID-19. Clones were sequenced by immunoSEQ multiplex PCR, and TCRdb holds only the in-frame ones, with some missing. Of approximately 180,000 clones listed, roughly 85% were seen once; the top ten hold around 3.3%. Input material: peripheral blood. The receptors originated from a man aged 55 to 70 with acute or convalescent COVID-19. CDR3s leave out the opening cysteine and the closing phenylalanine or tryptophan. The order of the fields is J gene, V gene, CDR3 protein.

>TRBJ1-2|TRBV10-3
PLSLSSGRVGGYT
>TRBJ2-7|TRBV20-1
SARSENEQY
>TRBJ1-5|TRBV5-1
ASSLATGLNQPQH
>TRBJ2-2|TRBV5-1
ASSRTGDTGELF
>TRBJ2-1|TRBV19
ASKGGLYNEQF
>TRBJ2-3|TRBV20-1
SASHAAGGPMWLDTQY
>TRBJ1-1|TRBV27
ASSFKANTEAF
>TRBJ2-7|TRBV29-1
SVRTSGRYEQY
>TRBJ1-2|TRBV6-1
ASSEQGYGYT
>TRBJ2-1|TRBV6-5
ASRNINEQF
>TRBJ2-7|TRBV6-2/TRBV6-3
ASSRSGPYEQY
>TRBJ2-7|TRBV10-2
ASSKEGYEQY
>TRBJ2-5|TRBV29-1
SVQAGGETQY
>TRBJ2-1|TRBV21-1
ASGSGLAGGLPYNEQF
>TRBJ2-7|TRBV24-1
ATSGPNNEQY
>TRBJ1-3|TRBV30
AWSGDSSGNTIY
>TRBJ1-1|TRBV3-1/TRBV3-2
ASSQGGTEAF
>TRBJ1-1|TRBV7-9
ASSLGQGNTEAF
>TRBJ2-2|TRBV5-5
ASSFCGRHRGAV
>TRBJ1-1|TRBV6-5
ASRRQENTEAF
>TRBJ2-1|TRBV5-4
ASSRTSAEQF
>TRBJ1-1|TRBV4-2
ASSQADRDTEAF
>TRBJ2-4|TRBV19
ASSQREFPKNIQY
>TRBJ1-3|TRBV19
ASIGGSSGNTIY
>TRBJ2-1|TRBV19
ASSIKMWGLAGESSYNEQF
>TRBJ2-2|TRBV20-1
SASLAGGIIGELF
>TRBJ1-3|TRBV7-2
ASSPTGGFGNTIY
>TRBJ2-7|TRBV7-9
ASSLGVAGGPRSYEQY
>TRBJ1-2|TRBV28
ASSSPDWAGGYT
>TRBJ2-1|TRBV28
ASSLWTLRTSGTSRGEQF
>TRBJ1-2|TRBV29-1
SVAGGYGYT
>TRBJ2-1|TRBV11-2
ASSLVAGGPHEQF
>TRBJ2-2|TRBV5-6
ASSHPAGTSTGELF
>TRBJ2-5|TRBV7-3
ASSSSGRAGETQY
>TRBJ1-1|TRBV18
ASSPREGIMNTEAF
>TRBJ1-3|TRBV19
ASSLEGAGGNTIY
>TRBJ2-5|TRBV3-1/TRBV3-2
ASSQATARGETQY
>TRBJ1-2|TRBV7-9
ASSFRGPGGYGYT
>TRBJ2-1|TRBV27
ASSLISPRLAGAYEQF
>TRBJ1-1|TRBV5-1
ASSLTTDTEAF